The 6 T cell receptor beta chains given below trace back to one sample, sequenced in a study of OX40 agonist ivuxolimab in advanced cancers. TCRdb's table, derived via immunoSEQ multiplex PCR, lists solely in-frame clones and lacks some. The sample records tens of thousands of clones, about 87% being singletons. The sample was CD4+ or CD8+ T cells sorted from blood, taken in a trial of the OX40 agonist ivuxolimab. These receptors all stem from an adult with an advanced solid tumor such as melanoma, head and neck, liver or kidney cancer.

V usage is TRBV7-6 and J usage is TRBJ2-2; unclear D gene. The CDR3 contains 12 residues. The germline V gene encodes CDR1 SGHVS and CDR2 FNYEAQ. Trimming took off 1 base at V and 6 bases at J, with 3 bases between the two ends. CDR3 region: CASSLEAGELFF. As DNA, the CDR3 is TGTGCCAGCAGCTTAGAAGCCGGGGAGCTGTTTTTT.

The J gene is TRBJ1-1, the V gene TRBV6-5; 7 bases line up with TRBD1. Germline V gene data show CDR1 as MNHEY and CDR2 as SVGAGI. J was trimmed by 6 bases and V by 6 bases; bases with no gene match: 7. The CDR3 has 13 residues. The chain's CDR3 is CASRPQGRAEAFF. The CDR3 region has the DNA TGTGCCAGCAGACCACAGGGGAGGGCTGAAGCTTTCTTT.

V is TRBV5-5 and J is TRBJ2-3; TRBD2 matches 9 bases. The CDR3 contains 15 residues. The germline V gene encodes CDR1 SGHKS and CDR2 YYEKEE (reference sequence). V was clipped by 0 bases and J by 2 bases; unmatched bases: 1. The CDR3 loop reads CASSLGGGATDTQYF. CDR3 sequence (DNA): TGTGCCAGCAGCTTGGGCGGGGGGGCCACAGATACGCAGTATTTT.

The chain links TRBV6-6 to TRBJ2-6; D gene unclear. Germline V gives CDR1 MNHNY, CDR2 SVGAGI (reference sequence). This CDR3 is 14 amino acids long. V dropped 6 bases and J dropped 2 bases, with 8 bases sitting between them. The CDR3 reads CASSPPAGANVLTF. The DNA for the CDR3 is TGTGCCAGCAGCCCCCCCGCTGGGGCCAACGTCCTGACTTTC.

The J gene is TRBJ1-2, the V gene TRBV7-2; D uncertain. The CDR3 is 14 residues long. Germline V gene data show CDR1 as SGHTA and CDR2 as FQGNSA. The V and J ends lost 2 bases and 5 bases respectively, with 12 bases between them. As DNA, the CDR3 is TGTGCCAGCAGCTTAAAGTCAGGACCTTATGGCTACACCTTC. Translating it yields CASSLKSGPYGYTF.

In nucleotides, the CDR3 is TGTGCCAGCAGTGAAATGCCCCTCACCCGGGACAGGGGCTCTAACTATGGCTACACCTTC. Residues: CASSEMPLTRDRGSNYGYTF. This rearrangement joins TRBV6-1 to TRBJ1-2; 10 positions agree with TRBD1. J gave up 0 bases and V 2 bases, and 15 bases lay outside the gene matches. CDR3 length equals 20 residues. Looked up from germline, CDR1 is MNHNS and CDR2 is SASEGT.